This T cell receptor (beta chain) was captured by sequencing in a study of CD8+ T cells in alopecia areata. General observations from the study: Greater clonality was observed in lesional scalp samples, especially alopecia totalis/universalis, versus normal scalp.

RNA, once extracted, was reverse transcribed into cDNA for use as the sequencing template. Profiled with immunoSEQ multiplex PCR; TCRdb holds only in-frame clones, not every one. The sample has over 100,000 clones, about 47% seen once. Note on this clone: Its specificity is not known.

The CDR3 sequence is 15 residues long. Germline lookup yields CDR1 SGHAT and CDR2 FQNNGV. V was pared by 5 bases and J by 0 bases, with 13 bases between. V usage is TRBV11-2 and J usage is TRBJ1-2; weak D call: TRBD1 (5 bases). The input for sequencing was CD8+ T cells sorted from blood, taken at week 0. The clonotype originates from a human donor with alopecia areata. DNA for the CDR3: TGTGCCAGCAGCATGGGACCGACAACTAACTATGGCTACACCTTC. Encoded protein: CASSMGPTTNYGYTF.